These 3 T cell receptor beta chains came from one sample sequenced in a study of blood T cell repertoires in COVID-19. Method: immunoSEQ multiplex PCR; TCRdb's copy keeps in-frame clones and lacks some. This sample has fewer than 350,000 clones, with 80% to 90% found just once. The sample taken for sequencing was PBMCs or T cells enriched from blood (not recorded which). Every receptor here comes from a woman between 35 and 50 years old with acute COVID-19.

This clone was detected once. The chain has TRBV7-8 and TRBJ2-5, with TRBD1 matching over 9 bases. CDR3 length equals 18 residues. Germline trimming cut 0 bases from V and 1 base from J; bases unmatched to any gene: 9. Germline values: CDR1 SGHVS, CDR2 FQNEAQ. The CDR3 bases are TGTGCCAGCAGCTTAGCGACGAAGGGACAGGGCTTCCAAGAGACCCAGTACTTC. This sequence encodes CASSLATKGQGFQETQYF.

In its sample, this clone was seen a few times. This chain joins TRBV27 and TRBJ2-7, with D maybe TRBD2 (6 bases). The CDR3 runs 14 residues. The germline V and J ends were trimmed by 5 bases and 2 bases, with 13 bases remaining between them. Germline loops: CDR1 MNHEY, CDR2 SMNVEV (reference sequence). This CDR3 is CASSSVGGPYEQYF. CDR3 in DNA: TGTGCCAGCAGTAGCGTGGGGGGACCCTACGAGCAGTACTTC.

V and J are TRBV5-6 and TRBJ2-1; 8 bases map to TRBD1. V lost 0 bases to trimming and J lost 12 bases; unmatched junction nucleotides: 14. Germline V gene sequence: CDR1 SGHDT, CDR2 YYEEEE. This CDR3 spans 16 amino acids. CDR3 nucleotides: TGTGCCAGCAGCTTGGGTTGGCAGGGGGCAGGCGGGGTGCAGTTCTTC. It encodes CASSLGWQGAGGVQFF.